The rows below give T cell receptor beta chains drawn from one sample of a study of blood T cell repertoires in COVID-19. Sequenced by immunoSEQ multiplex PCR; TCRdb stores in-frame clones only, minus some. Of tens of thousands of clones listed, just over 85% are singletons. Sequenced material: peripheral blood. The receptors here all came from a human donor in a cohort sampled during active COVID-19. CDR3s include the opening cysteine and the closing phenylalanine or tryptophan. D genes are given only for firm matches. A row's size may be missing; if present it is once, few, many or a size class.

TRBV24-1	TRBD1	-	TRBJ1-1	TGTGCCACCAGTGATGGGAACAGGGGTGACACTGAAGCTTTCTTT	CATSDGNRGDTEAFF
TRBV19	-	-	TRBJ1-2	TGTGCCAGTAGTATAGGGACAAGCTATGGCTACACCTTC	CASSIGTSYGYTF
TRBV5-8	-	-	TRBJ2-7	TGTGCCAGCAGCACCGGCACAGGATGGTACGAGCAGTACTTC	CASSTGTGWYEQYF
TRBV3-1/TRBV3-2	TRBD1	-	TRBJ1-6	TGTGCCAGCAGCCAACCGACAGGGAGGAATTCACCCCTCCACTTT	CASSQPTGRNSPLHF
TRBV7-5	-	-	TRBJ1-5	TGTGTCAGAAGCCGTGGGCGCGTGAATCAGCCCCAGCATTTT	CVRSRGRVNQPQHF
TRBV7-6	TRBD2	-	TRBJ2-7	TGTGCCAGCAGCTTAAGGACTAGCGGGATAGGCGAGCAGTACTTC	CASSLRTSGIGEQYF
TRBV7-3	TRBD1	-	TRBJ1-1	TGTGCCAGCAGCTTAGGACAGGAGAACACTGAAGCTTTCTTT	CASSLGQENTEAFF
TRBV20-1	-	-	TRBJ2-7	TGCAGTGCTCGTACAGGTTACGAGCAGTACTTC	CSARTGYEQYF
TRBV25-1	TRBD2	-	TRBJ2-5	TGTGCCAGCAGTGAAATGGGCGGGGGAGGGGAGACCCAGTACTTC	CASSEMGGGGETQYF
TRBV18	-	-	TRBJ2-3	TGTGCCAGCTCACGGCGGGGCGGCACAGATACGCAGTATTTT	CASSRRGGTDTQYF
TRBV10-3	TRBD1	-	TRBJ1-4	TGTGCCATCAGTGAACGGGACAGGGGGGCTAATGAAAAACTGTTTTTT	CAISERDRGANEKLFF
TRBV19	TRBD1	once	TRBJ1-2	TGTGCCAGTAGTCTAGGGGACAGGGGGCGTGATGGCTACACCTTC	CASSLGDRGRDGYTF
TRBV6-1	-	-	TRBJ1-4	TGTGCCAGCAGTGAGTCGGGGGCTAATGAAAAACTGTTTTTT	CASSESGANEKLFF
TRBV6-6	TRBD1	-	TRBJ2-1	TGTGCCAGCAGCAACTTCCTGGGACAGTACAATGAGCAGTTCTTC	CASSNFLGQYNEQFF
TRBV4-1	-	-	TRBJ2-2	TGCGCCAGCAGCGCGGATACTGCGAACACCGGGGAGCTGTTTTTT	CASSADTANTGELFF
TRBV5-1	TRBD2	-	TRBJ2-3	TGCGCCAGCAGCTGGGGACTAGCGGGGGTGTACGATACGCAGTATTTT	CASSWGLAGVYDTQYF
TRBV6-6	TRBD2	-	TRBJ2-7	TGTGCCAGCAGCGCCCGACTAGCGGGGGACTACGAGCAGTACTTC	CASSARLAGDYEQYF
TRBV6-2/TRBV6-3	TRBD2	-	TRBJ2-1	TGTGCCAGCAGTTACTCGACTAGCGGGGGCCACAATGAGCAGTTCTTC	CASSYSTSGGHNEQFF
TRBV21-1	-	-	TRBJ2-4	TGTGCCAGCAGCCCCGAGAAGGGGCGCTTGAAAAACATTCAGTACTTC	CASSPEKGRLKNIQYF
TRBV2	-	few	TRBJ2-2	TGTGCCAGCGGGCTCTACACCGGGGAGCTGTTTTTT	CASGLYTGELFF
TRBV12-3/TRBV12-4	-	-	TRBJ2-5	TGTGCCAGCAGTTTCGGTGAGACCCAGTACTTC	CASSFGETQYF
TRBV15	TRBD2	-	TRBJ2-3	TGTGCCACCAGCAGAGTCGGTCGGGGGGGACCAGATACGCAGTATTTT	CATSRVGRGGPDTQYF
TRBV13	-	-	TRBJ2-1	TGTGCCAGCGGAGGGTATCTCGGCAATGAGCAGTTCTTC	CASGGYLGNEQFF
TRBV30	-	once	TRBJ1-5	TGTGCCTGGAGTGTAATCGCCGGCGGCAGTCAGCCCCAGCATTTT	CAWSVIAGGSQPQHF
TRBV9	TRBD2	-	TRBJ2-7	TGTGCCAGCAGCGTAGCAGGTAGCGGGGGAGGGTTTTACGAGCAGTACTTC	CASSVAGSGGGFYEQYF
TRBV7-2	TRBD1	-	TRBJ1-2	TGTGCCAGCAGCCTTACGACAGGGTCTAACTATGGCTACACCTTC	CASSLTTGSNYGYTF
TRBV6-7	-	-	TRBJ2-7	TGTGCCAGCAGTTACTATGTCCGCGAGCAGTACTTC	CASSYYVREQYF
TRBV27	TRBD2	-	TRBJ2-7	TGTGCCAGCAGTCCGATGAGTAGCGGGAGATACGAGCAGTACTTC	CASSPMSSGRYEQYF